The rows below give T cell receptor beta chains drawn from one sample of a study of shared clonotypes between healthy human individuals. Libraries were prepared by immunoSEQ multiplex PCR; TCRdb keeps only in-frame clonotypes and omits some of them. This table holds roughly 2 million clones, approximately 96% found once. Material for sequencing was naive CD4+ T cells sorted from blood. The receptor source for this set is a man between 18 and 35 years old in good health. Each CDR3 is given with its conserved first and last residue. A D gene is named only where the DNA matches it firmly. Rows may omit the clone size; those that give it use once, few, many or a size class.

clone_size: NA
v_call: TRBV25-1
j_call: TRBJ2-3
d_call: NA
cdr3_length: 11
cdr3_nt: TGTGCCAGCAGTGAGAGGAATACGCAGTATTTT
cdr3_aa: CASSERNTQYF

clone_size: NA
v_call: TRBV11-2
j_call: TRBJ2-3
d_call: NA
cdr3_length: 14
cdr3_nt: TGTGCCAGCAGCTTGATTGTTGGGCCAGATACGCAGTATTTT
cdr3_aa: CASSLIVGPDTQYF

clone_size: once
v_call: TRBV11-2
j_call: TRBJ2-5
d_call: TRBD2
cdr3_length: 17
cdr3_nt: TGTGCCAGCAGCTTAGGACTAGCGGGAGGGCCGAGTGAGACCCAGTACTTC
cdr3_aa: CASSLGLAGGPSETQYF

clone_size: NA
v_call: TRBV2
j_call: TRBJ1-2
d_call: NA
cdr3_length: 14
cdr3_nt: TGTGCCAGCAGCCTAGAGACAGGAAGCTATGGCTACACCTTC
cdr3_aa: CASSLETGSYGYTF

clone_size: NA
v_call: TRBV18
j_call: TRBJ1-5
d_call: NA
cdr3_length: 15
cdr3_nt: TGTGCCAGCTCACCACCAGGGCAGGGGAATCAGCCCCAGCATTTT
cdr3_aa: CASSPPGQGNQPQHF

clone_size: NA
v_call: TRBV27
j_call: TRBJ2-5
d_call: NA
cdr3_length: 17
cdr3_nt: TGTGCCAGCAGTTTAAAGGGGGGCCGCGCGGGCCAAGAGACCCAGTACTTC
cdr3_aa: CASSLKGGRAGQETQYF

clone_size: NA
v_call: TRBV10-3
j_call: TRBJ2-1
d_call: NA
cdr3_length: 13
cdr3_nt: TGTGCCATCAGTGAGTCGGGAGACAGAGCCTTGTTCTTC
cdr3_aa: CAISESGDRALFF

clone_size: NA
v_call: TRBV4-3
j_call: TRBJ2-7
d_call: NA
cdr3_length: 13
cdr3_nt: TGCGCCAGCAGCCAAGATCTCGGGACGAGGCAGTACTTC
cdr3_aa: CASSQDLGTRQYF

clone_size: NA
v_call: TRBV30
j_call: TRBJ1-5
d_call: NA
cdr3_length: 15
cdr3_nt: TGTGCCTGGAGTTCGACCGAACAGGGAGGTCAGCCCCAGCATTTT
cdr3_aa: CAWSSTEQGGQPQHF

clone_size: NA
v_call: TRBV7-9
j_call: TRBJ2-7
d_call: NA
cdr3_length: 16
cdr3_nt: TGTGCCAGCAGCCCGACAGGTACCGGGGGAATCTACGAGCAGTACTTC
cdr3_aa: CASSPTGTGGIYEQYF

clone_size: NA
v_call: TRBV10-1
j_call: TRBJ2-5
d_call: TRBD2
cdr3_length: 15
cdr3_nt: TGCGCCACCCCCGTGGCGGGAGAGGAGTCGAAGACCCAGTACTTC
cdr3_aa: CATPVAGEESKTQYF

clone_size: NA
v_call: TRBV13
j_call: TRBJ2-3
d_call: TRBD2
cdr3_length: 16
cdr3_nt: TGTGCCAGCAGCTTAAGGCGGGAGTGGGGCACAGATACGCAGTATTTT
cdr3_aa: CASSLRREWGTDTQYF

clone_size: once
v_call: TRBV28
j_call: TRBJ1-2
d_call: TRBD1
cdr3_length: 15
cdr3_nt: TGTGCCAGCAATATTAGAGGGACAGGGGACTATGGCTACACCTTC
cdr3_aa: CASNIRGTGDYGYTF

clone_size: NA
v_call: TRBV5-1
j_call: TRBJ1-4
d_call: NA
cdr3_length: 14
cdr3_nt: TGCGCCAGCAGCTCAGCAGGGTCTAATGAAAAACTGTTTTTT
cdr3_aa: CASSSAGSNEKLFF

clone_size: NA
v_call: TRBV4-1
j_call: TRBJ2-2
d_call: TRBD2
cdr3_length: 17
cdr3_nt: TGCGCCAGCAGCCTGAAACGAGCGGGGAGAGACACCGGGGAGCTGTTTTTT
cdr3_aa: CASSLKRAGRDTGELFF

clone_size: NA
v_call: TRBV7-2
j_call: TRBJ1-2
d_call: NA
cdr3_length: 14
cdr3_nt: TGTGCCAGCAGCTTAGGCGACCTCGCCTATGGCTACACCTTC
cdr3_aa: CASSLGDLAYGYTF

clone_size: NA
v_call: TRBV5-1
j_call: TRBJ2-7
d_call: TRBD1
cdr3_length: 15
cdr3_nt: TGCGCCAGCAGCTCACGAGGGGGACAGGCCTACGAGCAGTACTTC
cdr3_aa: CASSSRGGQAYEQYF

clone_size: NA
v_call: TRBV5-6
j_call: TRBJ2-2
d_call: NA
cdr3_length: 16
cdr3_nt: TGTGCCAGCAGCTTAAACGAGGGATCGAACACCGGGGAGCTGTTTTTT
cdr3_aa: CASSLNEGSNTGELFF

clone_size: NA
v_call: TRBV6-5
j_call: TRBJ2-1
d_call: NA
cdr3_length: 16
cdr3_nt: TGTGCCAGCAGTTACTCGGGCCCCCTGGCTAGCGATGAGCAGTTCTTC
cdr3_aa: CASSYSGPLASDEQFF

clone_size: NA
v_call: TRBV18
j_call: TRBJ1-6
d_call: TRBD1
cdr3_length: 16
cdr3_nt: TGTGCCAGCTCACCTCTTGGACAGGGTGGGAATTCACCCCTCCACTTT
cdr3_aa: CASSPLGQGGNSPLHF

clone_size: NA
v_call: TRBV6-1
j_call: TRBJ2-7
d_call: NA
cdr3_length: 15
cdr3_nt: TGTGCCAGCAGTGAACCGGGGGCCCGAGGGGATAAGCAGTACTTC
cdr3_aa: CASSEPGARGDKQYF

clone_size: NA
v_call: TRBV6-1
j_call: TRBJ2-1
d_call: TRBD2
cdr3_length: 14
cdr3_nt: TGTGCCAGCAGAGGACTAGCGGGCCCCAATGAGCAGTTCTTC
cdr3_aa: CASRGLAGPNEQFF

clone_size: NA
v_call: TRBV12-5
j_call: TRBJ2-3
d_call: NA
cdr3_length: 12
cdr3_nt: TGTGCTAGTGGCCCATATCCGGATACGCAGTATTTT
cdr3_aa: CASGPYPDTQYF

clone_size: NA
v_call: TRBV30
j_call: TRBJ1-2
d_call: TRBD1
cdr3_length: 15
cdr3_nt: TGTGCCTGGAGCCTTGGGACAGTACAGCCCTATGGCTACACCTTC
cdr3_aa: CAWSLGTVQPYGYTF

clone_size: NA
v_call: TRBV5-6
j_call: TRBJ1-3
d_call: NA
cdr3_length: 14
cdr3_nt: TGTGCCACCAGGCTACAGGGCTCTGGAAACACCATATATTTT
cdr3_aa: CATRLQGSGNTIYF

clone_size: NA
v_call: TRBV19
j_call: TRBJ1-3
d_call: NA
cdr3_length: 14
cdr3_nt: TGTGCCAGTAGTATTCAGGGTACTGGAAACACCATATATTTT
cdr3_aa: CASSIQGTGNTIYF

clone_size: NA
v_call: TRBV4-1
j_call: TRBJ1-5
d_call: TRBD1
cdr3_length: 15
cdr3_nt: TGCGCCAGCAGTCAACAGGGGATGAGCAATCAGCCCCAGCATTTT
cdr3_aa: CASSQQGMSNQPQHF

clone_size: NA
v_call: TRBV25-1
j_call: TRBJ1-2
d_call: TRBD1
cdr3_length: 13
cdr3_nt: TGTGCCAGCGGGAGGACAGGTCTGGATGGCTACACCTTC
cdr3_aa: CASGRTGLDGYTF

clone_size: NA
v_call: TRBV28
j_call: TRBJ1-2
d_call: NA
cdr3_length: 12
cdr3_nt: TGTGCCAGCAGTTTCTCCAACTATGGCTACACCTTC
cdr3_aa: CASSFSNYGYTF

clone_size: NA
v_call: TRBV14
j_call: TRBJ2-3
d_call: NA
cdr3_length: 16
cdr3_nt: TGTGCCAGCAGCCAAGATAGGCTAGTCTCCGCAGATACGCAGTATTTT
cdr3_aa: CASSQDRLVSADTQYF

clone_size: NA
v_call: TRBV6-4
j_call: TRBJ1-1
d_call: NA
cdr3_length: 14
cdr3_nt: TGTGCCAGCAGTGACTGGACGGAGAACACTGAAGCTTTCTTT
cdr3_aa: CASSDWTENTEAFF

clone_size: NA
v_call: TRBV18
j_call: TRBJ1-2
d_call: NA
cdr3_length: 16
cdr3_nt: TGTGCCAGCTCACCATCGCGACCGGGGATTAACTATGGCTACACCTTC
cdr3_aa: CASSPSRPGINYGYTF

clone_size: NA
v_call: TRBV7-8
j_call: TRBJ1-6
d_call: NA
cdr3_length: 14
cdr3_nt: TGTGCCAGCCGTCGGAGGCAAAGGGATTCACCCCTCCACTTT
cdr3_aa: CASRRRQRDSPLHF

clone_size: NA
v_call: TRBV5-4
j_call: TRBJ2-6
d_call: TRBD2
cdr3_length: 18
cdr3_nt: TGTGCCAGCAGCCAGGGACTAGCGGGATCCTCTGGGGCCAACGTCCTGACTTTC
cdr3_aa: CASSQGLAGSSGANVLTF

clone_size: NA
v_call: TRBV5-1
j_call: TRBJ2-2
d_call: TRBD1
cdr3_length: 15
cdr3_nt: TGCGCCAGCAGCCCCCGGGACAGGGGAACCGGGGAGCTGTTTTTT
cdr3_aa: CASSPRDRGTGELFF

clone_size: NA
v_call: TRBV11-2
j_call: TRBJ2-5
d_call: TRBD2
cdr3_length: 14
cdr3_nt: TGTGCCAGCAGCTTAGCTCTAGCGGGAGAGACCCAGTACTTC
cdr3_aa: CASSLALAGETQYF

clone_size: few
v_call: TRBV5-1
j_call: TRBJ2-5
d_call: NA
cdr3_length: 15
cdr3_nt: TGCGCCAGCAGCTTCACCACAGGGCTCCAAGAGACCCAGTACTTC
cdr3_aa: CASSFTTGLQETQYF

clone_size: once
v_call: TRBV28
j_call: TRBJ1-2
d_call: NA
cdr3_length: 13
cdr3_nt: TGTGCCAGCAGTTTGACAACGCCTCATGGCTACACCTTC
cdr3_aa: CASSLTTPHGYTF

clone_size: NA
v_call: TRBV10-3
j_call: TRBJ1-1
d_call: NA
cdr3_length: 13
cdr3_nt: TGTGCCATCAGCTACGACAGGAACGCTGAAGCTTTCTTT
cdr3_aa: CAISYDRNAEAFF